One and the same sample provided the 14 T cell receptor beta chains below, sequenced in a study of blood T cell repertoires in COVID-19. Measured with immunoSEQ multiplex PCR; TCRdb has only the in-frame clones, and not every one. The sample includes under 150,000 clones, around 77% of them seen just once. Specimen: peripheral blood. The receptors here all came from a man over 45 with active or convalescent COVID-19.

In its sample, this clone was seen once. CDR3 DNA sequence: TGTGCCTGGTGGGGAGGGCAGGCTAATGAAAAACTGTTTTTT. Translated: CAWWGGQANEKLFF. V and J are TRBV30 and TRBJ1-4; D remains unclear. The length of the CDR3 is 14 residues. Germline V lookup: CDR1 GTSNPN, CDR2 SVGIG (reference sequence). V dropped 5 bases and J dropped 3 bases, with 13 bases sitting between them.

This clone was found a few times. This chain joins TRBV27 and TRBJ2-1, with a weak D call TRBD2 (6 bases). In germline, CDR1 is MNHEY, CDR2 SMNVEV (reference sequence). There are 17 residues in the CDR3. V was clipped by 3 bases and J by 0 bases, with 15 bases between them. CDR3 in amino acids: CASSFYMAGYSYNEQFF. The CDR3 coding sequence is TGTGCCAGCAGTTTCTATATGGCGGGATACTCCTACAATGAGCAGTTCTTC.

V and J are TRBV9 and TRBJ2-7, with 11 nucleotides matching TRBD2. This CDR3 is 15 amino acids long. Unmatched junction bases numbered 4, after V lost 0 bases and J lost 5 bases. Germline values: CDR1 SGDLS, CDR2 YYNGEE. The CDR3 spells CASSVELAGDHEQYF. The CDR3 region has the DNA TGTGCCAGCAGCGTAGAACTAGCGGGAGACCACGAGCAGTACTTC.

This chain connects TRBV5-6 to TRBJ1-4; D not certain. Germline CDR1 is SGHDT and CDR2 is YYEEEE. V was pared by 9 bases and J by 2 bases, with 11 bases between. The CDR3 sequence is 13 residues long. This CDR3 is CATSRLTNEKLFF. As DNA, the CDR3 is TGTGCCACCTCGAGGTTGACTAATGAAAAACTGTTTTTT.

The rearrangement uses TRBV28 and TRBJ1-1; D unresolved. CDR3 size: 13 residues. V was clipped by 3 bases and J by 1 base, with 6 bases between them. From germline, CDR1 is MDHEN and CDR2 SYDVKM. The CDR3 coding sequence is TGTGCCAGCAGTTTGAGGAGGAACACTGAAGCTTTCTTT. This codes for CASSLRRNTEAFF.

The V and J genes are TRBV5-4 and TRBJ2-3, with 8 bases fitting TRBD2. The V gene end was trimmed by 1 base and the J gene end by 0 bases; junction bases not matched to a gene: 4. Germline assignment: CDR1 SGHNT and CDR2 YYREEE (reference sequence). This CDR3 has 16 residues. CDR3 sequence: CASSLPGTRSTDTQYF. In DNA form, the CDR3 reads TGTGCCAGCAGCTTGCCCGGGACTAGGAGCACAGATACGCAGTATTTT.

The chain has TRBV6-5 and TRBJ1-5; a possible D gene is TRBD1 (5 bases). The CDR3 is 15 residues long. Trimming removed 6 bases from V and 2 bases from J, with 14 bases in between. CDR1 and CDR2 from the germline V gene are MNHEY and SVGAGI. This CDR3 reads CASREQGIGNQPQHF. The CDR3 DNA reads TGTGCCAGCAGGGAGCAGGGAATTGGCAATCAGCCCCAGCATTTT.

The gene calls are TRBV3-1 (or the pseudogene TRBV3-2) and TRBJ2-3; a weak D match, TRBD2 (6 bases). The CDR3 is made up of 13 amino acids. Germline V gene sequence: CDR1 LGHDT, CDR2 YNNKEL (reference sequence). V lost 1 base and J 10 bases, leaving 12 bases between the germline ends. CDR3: CASSQVGTGAQYF. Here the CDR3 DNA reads TGTGCCAGCAGCCAAGTGGGGACGGGGGCGCAGTATTTT.

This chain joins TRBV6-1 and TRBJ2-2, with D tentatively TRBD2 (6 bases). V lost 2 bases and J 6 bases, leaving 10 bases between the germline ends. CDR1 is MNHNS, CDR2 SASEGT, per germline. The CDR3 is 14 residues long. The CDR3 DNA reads TGTGCCAGCAGTGAATTTAGCGGTGCCGGGGAGCTGTTTTTT. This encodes CASSEFSGAGELFF.

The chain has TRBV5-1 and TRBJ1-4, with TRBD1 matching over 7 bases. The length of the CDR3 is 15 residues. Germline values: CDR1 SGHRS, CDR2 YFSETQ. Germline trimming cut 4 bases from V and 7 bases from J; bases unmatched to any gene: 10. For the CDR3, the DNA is TGCGCCAGCAGCCCCGACAGGGCCCATTCTGAAAAACTGTTTTTT. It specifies CASSPDRAHSEKLFF.

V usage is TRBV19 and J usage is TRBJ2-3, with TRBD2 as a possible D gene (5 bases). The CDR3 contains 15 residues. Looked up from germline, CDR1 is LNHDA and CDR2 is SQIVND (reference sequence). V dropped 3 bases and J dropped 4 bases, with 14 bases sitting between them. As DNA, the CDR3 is TGTGCCAGTAGTATGGTGGGAGCCGGGCCAGATACGCAGTATTTT. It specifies CASSMVGAGPDTQYF.

CDR3 loop: CASSWDRGRYEQYF. DNA for the CDR3: TGTGCCAGCAGCTGGGACAGGGGAAGGTACGAGCAGTACTTC. This chain links TRBV5-6 with TRBJ2-7; 10 nucleotides match TRBD1. The V and J ends lost 3 bases and 4 bases, in that order; junction bases with no gene match: 4. The CDR3 length is 14 residues. In germline, CDR1 is SGHDT, CDR2 YYEEEE.

CDR3 in amino acids: CASSLSGQGGYTF. The CDR3 DNA reads TGTGCCAGCAGTTTATCTGGACAGGGTGGCTACACCTTC. V and J are TRBV27 and TRBJ1-2, with 8 bases fitting TRBD1. Per germline, CDR1 MNHEY and CDR2 SMNVEV (reference sequence). The V segment lost 0 bases and the J segment 7 bases; nucleotides outside the gene matches: 1. The CDR3 contains 13 residues.

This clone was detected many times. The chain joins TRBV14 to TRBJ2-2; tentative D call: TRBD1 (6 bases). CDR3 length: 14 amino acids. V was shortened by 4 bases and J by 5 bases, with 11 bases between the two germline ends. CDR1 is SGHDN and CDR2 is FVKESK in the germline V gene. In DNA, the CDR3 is TGTGCCAGCAGCCTTACAGGGATGACCGGGGAGCTGTTTTTT. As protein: CASSLTGMTGELFF.